A single sample is the source of the 18 T cell receptor beta chains below, sequenced in a study of CD8 T cells in ankylosing spondylitis. Points from the study as a whole: A motif of fewer than ten highly homologous TCR beta variants was seen as apparently characteristic of ankylosing spondylitis blood.

No antigen is known for these receptors. TCRdb ran MiXCR on the 5' RACE reads and lists one entry per CDR3 protein. Counted here are 400,000 to 450,000 distinct CDR3 sequences, about a sixth occurring once; the ten biggest clones make up approximately 0.97%. Sequenced: blood, either unsorted or a sorted T cell fraction (not recorded which). These receptor sequences come from a male donor with ankylosing spondylitis.

This clonotype showed up just a few times. The chain combines TRBV7-2 with TRBJ2-7, with D tentatively TRBD2 (6 bases). The CDR3 spans 12 residues. Germline V gene data show CDR1 as SGHTA and CDR2 as FQGNSA. V lost 6 bases, J lost 2 bases, and 8 bases lay in between. CDR3 in amino acids: CASREGAYEQYF. As DNA, the CDR3 is TGTGCCAGCAGGGAGGGCGCCTACGAGCAGTACTTC.

The V gene is TRBV6-5, the J gene TRBJ2-2; D remains ambiguous. This CDR3 has 16 residues. CDR1 MNHEY and CDR2 SVGAGI come from the germline V gene. With 2 bases removed from V and 4 bases from J, the gap between germline ends came to 14 bases. CDR3 DNA sequence: TGTGCCAGCAGTTACGATAGGTCGAGAGTCACCGGGGAGCTGTTTTTT. Protein sequence: CASSYDRSRVTGELFF.

The V call is TRBV6-5, the J call TRBJ2-3; 11 bases match TRBD2. V shed 2 bases and J 2 bases; nucleotides not matched to a gene: 12. Germline CDR1 MNHEY, CDR2 SVGAGI. The CDR3 is 19 residues long. The CDR3, as DNA: TGTGCCAGCAGTTACGGCCCCCCGCTAGCGGGGGGTAACACAGATACGCAGTATTTT. This translates into CASSYGPPLAGGNTDTQYF.

V usage is TRBV7-9 and J usage is TRBJ1-6; TRBD1 might be the D (5 bases). The CDR3 loop spans 17 amino acids. The germline gives CDR1 SEHNR, CDR2 FQNEAQ (reference sequence). Trimming took off 0 bases at V and 5 bases at J, with 14 bases between the two ends. CDR3 region: CASSLARVRENNSPLHF. In nucleotides, the CDR3 is TGTGCCAGCAGCTTAGCGCGTGTCAGGGAGAATAATTCACCCCTCCACTTT.

There are a few counts of this clonotype. The V gene is TRBV29-1, the J gene TRBJ2-1; D is uncertain. Looked up from germline, CDR1 is SQVTM and CDR2 is ANQGSEA. V was shortened by 7 bases and J by 0 bases, with 10 bases between the two germline ends. This CDR3 is 13 amino acids long. CDR3 in DNA: TGCAGCGCTACTACGAACTCCTACAATGAGCAGTTCTTC. Protein: CSATTNSYNEQFF.

V and J are TRBV7-2 and TRBJ2-3; perhaps TRBD2 as D (6 bases). In germline, CDR1 is SGHTA, CDR2 FQGNSA. CDR3 size: 15 residues. The V end lost 5 bases, the J end lost 7 bases, and 19 bases lay between the germline ends. CDR3 nucleotide sequence: TGTGCCAGCAGCCCAGGGACTCCCCTGATTAATACGCAGTATTTT. Translating gives CASSPGTPLINTQYF. The full variable domain, rest sourced from reference TRBV7-2 and TRBJ2-3, is GAGVSQSPSNKVTEKGKDVELRCDPISGHTALYWYRQSLGQGLEFLIYFQGNSAPDKSGLPSDRFSAERTGGSVSTLTIQRTQQEDSAVYLCASSPGTPLINTQYFGPGTRLTVL.

In this sample, this clonotype turned up a few times. This chain joins TRBV20-1 and TRBJ2-1; D remains unclear. The CDR3 consists of 15 residues. Trimming pared 6 bases from V and 6 bases from J, leaving 21 bases between. Germline V gene sequence: CDR1 DFQATT, CDR2 SNEGSKA (reference sequence). The CDR3, as DNA: TGCAGTGCACCAGAGGCAACCCCCAGTGCCAATGAGCAGTTCTTC. Translation: CSAPEATPSANEQFF.

This clonotype showed up many times. This sequence joins TRBV20-1 and TRBJ1-5; D might be TRBD1 (6 bases). V was pared by 6 bases and J by 3 bases, with 12 bases between. The CDR3 sequence is 13 residues long. Germline CDR1 DFQATT, CDR2 SNEGSKA (reference sequence). The CDR3: CSARRQANQPQHF. The CDR3 bases are TGCAGTGCGAGAAGACAGGCCAATCAGCCCCAGCATTTT.

This clonotype was picked up a small number of times. The chain carries TRBV3-1 and TRBJ2-6; no definite D call. The CDR3 is 14 residues long. Germline values: CDR1 LGHDT, CDR2 YNNKEL (reference sequence). The V end was cut by 4 bases, the J end by 2 bases, with 6 bases between. The CDR3 here is CASSPAPGANVLTF. CDR3 DNA sequence: TGTGCCAGCAGCCCGGCGCCTGGGGCCAACGTCCTGACTTTC. The entire variable domain, with the rest obtained from reference TRBV3-1 and TRBJ2-6, is as follows: DTAVSQTPKYLVTQMGNDKSIKCEQNLGHDTMYWYKQDSKKFLKIMFSYNNKELIINETVPNRFSPKSPDKAHLNLHINSLELGDSAVYFCASSPAPGANVLTFGAGSRLTVL.

In this sample, this clonotype turned up a few times. The CDR3 region has the DNA TGTGCCAGCAGCCGAACTACCCGGGGGAGCACTGAAGCTTTCTTT. It yields the protein CASSRTTRGSTEAFF. The chain couples TRBV3-1 to TRBJ1-1, with D maybe TRBD1 (5 bases). This CDR3 contains 15 residues. V lost 4 bases and J 4 bases, leaving 16 bases between the germline ends. Looked up from germline, CDR1 is LGHDT and CDR2 is YNNKEL (reference sequence).

This clonotype appeared a few times. The V and J genes are TRBV5-1 and TRBJ2-2; D gene uncertain. The CDR3 loop spans 16 amino acids. V was pared by 7 bases and J by 0 bases, with 16 bases between. Germline values: CDR1 SGHRS, CDR2 YFSETQ. CDR3 nucleotides: TGCGCCAGCGGTAACAGAGGAGCTTCGAACACCGGGGAGCTGTTTTTT. Protein product: CASGNRGASNTGELFF.

This clonotype showed up just a few times. This rearrangement joins TRBV2 to TRBJ1-5; D perhaps matches TRBD1 (5 bases). Germline V gives CDR1 SNHLY, CDR2 FYNNEI. The CDR3 spans 16 residues. V gave up 4 bases and J gave up 7 bases, with 20 bases separating them. Written as DNA, the CDR3 is TGTGCCAGCAGTGGTATTGGGGCCTCGCGGACCCAGCCCCAGCATTTT. Translation gives CASSGIGASRTQPQHF.

The chain is built from TRBV9 and TRBJ2-3, with D perhaps matching TRBD1 (7 bases). From germline, CDR1 is SGDLS and CDR2 YYNGEE. V was cut by 4 bases and J by 6 bases, with 18 bases left in between. The CDR3 totals 15 residues. The CDR3 nucleotides are TGTGCCAGCAGCCCCCCACCAGGGGGGCCCGATACGCAGTATTTT. It translates to CASSPPPGGPDTQYF.

The J gene is TRBJ1-1, the V gene TRBV2; 7 bases are a match to TRBD1. In germline, CDR1 is SNHLY, CDR2 FYNNEI. The CDR3 runs to 13 residues. The trim removed 7 bases at V and 4 bases at J, leaving 6 bases unmatched. CDR3 amino acids: CASNRQGRTEAFF. CDR3 bases: TGTGCCAGCAACCGACAGGGACGCACTGAAGCTTTCTTT.

The rearrangement joins TRBV21-1 to TRBJ1-4. TRBV21-1 counts as a pseudogene. The CDR3 runs 12 residues. The CDR3 spells CASVTEREKLFF. The CDR3 DNA is TGTGCCAGCGTAACCGAACGGGAAAAACTGTTTTTT.

The CDR3 nucleotides are TGTGCCAGCAGCCATGGACAGGGAGGAAACTTCTACGAGCAGTACTTC. Its protein product is CASSHGQGGNFYEQYF. The chain has TRBV7-9 and TRBJ2-7, with TRBD1 identical over 8 bases. Germline trimming cut 5 bases from V and 3 bases from J; bases unmatched to any gene: 12. CDR3 length: 16 residues. Germline values: CDR1 SEHNR, CDR2 FQNEAQ (reference sequence). Filled out from reference TRBV7-9 and TRBJ2-7, the complete variable domain reads DTGVSQNPRHKITKRGQNVTFRCDPISEHNRLYWYRQTLGQGPEFLTYFQNEAQLEKSRLLSDRFSAERPKGSFSTLEIQRTEQGDSAMYLCASSHGQGGNFYEQYFGPGTRLTVT.

In DNA form, the CDR3 reads TGTGCCAGCAGTTCCGGGGGGGCCGGGTACAATGAGCAGTTCTTC. This sequence encodes CASSSGGAGYNEQFF. The J gene is TRBJ2-1, the V gene TRBV27; 8 bases map to TRBD2. Trimming at V came to 4 bases and at J to 4 bases, leaving 6 bases not matched to a gene. The CDR3 is made up of 15 amino acids. Germline CDR1 reads MNHEY; CDR2 reads SMNVEV (reference sequence).

The table lists this clonotype with a few counts. The gene calls are TRBV6-2 or TRBV6-3 and TRBJ2-7; 12 bases fit TRBD2. V lost 6 bases, J lost 2 bases, and 11 bases stayed unmatched. Germline V gene data show CDR1 as MNHEY and CDR2 as SVGEGT. The CDR3 has 17 residues. For the CDR3, the DNA is TGTGCCAGCAGCCCAACCTTGGGACTAGCGGGCCCCTACGAGCAGTACTTC. Residues: CASSPTLGLAGPYEQYF.